The 8 T cell receptor beta chains below come from one sample, sequenced in a study of metastatic and nonmetastatic thyroid tumors. Treatment of any kind had been given to no patient before thyroid surgery. With MiXCR, TCRdb called clones anew from the PCR reads. Of about 39,000 clones in the sample, approximately 17% were seen once. The sequencing input was tumor tissue. The origin of the receptors is a female donor with papillary thyroid cancer or a benign thyroid nodule (not recorded which). Some clones in this sample may be carry-over from other donors' samples.

V usage is TRBV30 and J usage is TRBJ1-6, with D uncertain. Trimming stripped 6 bases from V and 9 bases from J, with 15 bases between. Germline lookup yields CDR1 GTSNPN and CDR2 SVGIG (reference sequence). CDR3 size: 13 residues. CDR3 region: CACLTLSGSPLHF. As DNA, the CDR3 is TGTGCCTGCCTCACACTGAGTGGTTCACCCCTCCACTTT.

In its sample, this clone was seen many times. J is TRBJ2-7 and V is TRBV6-1, with TRBD1 matching over 9 bases. V gave up 5 bases and J gave up 2 bases; unmatched junction bases: 1. Germline values: CDR1 MNHNS, CDR2 SASEGT. This CDR3 region has 13 residues. For the CDR3, the DNA is TGTGCCAGCAGTCGGACAGGGGCCTACGAGCAGTACTTC. It translates to CASSRTGAYEQYF.

This clone was seen many times. This rearrangement joins TRBV7-3 to TRBJ2-1, with a weak D call TRBD1 (6 bases). From germline, CDR1 is SGHTA and CDR2 FQGTGA. The CDR3 is 15 residues long. Trimming cost V 4 bases and J 2 bases, with 12 bases left between them. CDR3 in DNA: TGTGCCAGCAGCTCTGGGGGCGGGCCCTACAATGAGCAGTTCTTC. Protein product: CASSSGGGPYNEQFF.

This clone was counted many times. The J gene is TRBJ2-2, the V gene TRBV6-5, with TRBD1 matching 7 bases. CDR3 length: 15 residues. Germline V gene lookup returns CDR1 MNHEY and CDR2 SVGAGI. V lost 2 bases and J lost 2; bases outside the gene matches: 2. The DNA of the CDR3 is TGTGCCAGCAGTTACAAGGGGGCAAACACCGGGGAGCTGTTTTTT. It yields the protein CASSYKGANTGELFF.

A note on this clone: A much larger clone differs by one base, so this may be a read error. Different DNA sequences within this sample yield the same CDR3. The V gene is TRBV28, the J gene TRBJ1-5, with D tentatively TRBD1 (5 bases). The CDR3 is made up of 14 amino acids. Germline assignment: CDR1 MDHEN and CDR2 SYDVKM. CDR3 protein: CASSLILTAQPQHF. CDR3 nucleotides: TGTGCCAGTAGTTTAATCCTGACAGCTCAGCCCCAGCATTTT.

As concerns this clone: Sequence at one end of the junction differs from germline and may be a read error. The chain employs TRBV6-1 and TRBJ2-7, with D hard to call. The germline gives CDR1 MNHNS, CDR2 SASEGT. The CDR3 length is 16 residues. The CDR3 spells CSRKVARAGKTYEQYF. CDR3 DNA sequence: TGCTCCAGGAAGGTAGCCCGCGCAGGAAAAACCTACGAGCAGTACTTC.

In its sample, this clone was seen a few times. The CDR3 end shows no conserved phenylalanine or tryptophan, and so a read error is likely. The chain has TRBV12-3 or TRBV12-4 and TRBJ2-1; 13 bases agree with TRBD2. Trimming removed 8 bases from V and 13 bases from J; junction bases left unmatched: 14. The CDR3 is made up of 15 amino acids. In DNA form, the CDR3 reads TGTGCCAGCGGTCCCACAGGACTAGCGGGAGCCACACAGTTCCTC. It specifies CASGPTGLAGATQFL.

This clone was recorded at least ten times. A read error is possible here, since a much larger clone lies one base away. The rearrangement uses TRBV20-1 and TRBJ2-7, with 9 bases matching TRBD1. Germline V gives CDR1 DFQATT, CDR2 SNEGSKA (reference sequence). The CDR3 consists of 15 residues. The CDR3 loop reads CILTQQGAIPYEQYF. The DNA of the CDR3 is TGCATCCTGACGCAACAGGGGGCTATTCCCTACGAGCAGTACTTC.